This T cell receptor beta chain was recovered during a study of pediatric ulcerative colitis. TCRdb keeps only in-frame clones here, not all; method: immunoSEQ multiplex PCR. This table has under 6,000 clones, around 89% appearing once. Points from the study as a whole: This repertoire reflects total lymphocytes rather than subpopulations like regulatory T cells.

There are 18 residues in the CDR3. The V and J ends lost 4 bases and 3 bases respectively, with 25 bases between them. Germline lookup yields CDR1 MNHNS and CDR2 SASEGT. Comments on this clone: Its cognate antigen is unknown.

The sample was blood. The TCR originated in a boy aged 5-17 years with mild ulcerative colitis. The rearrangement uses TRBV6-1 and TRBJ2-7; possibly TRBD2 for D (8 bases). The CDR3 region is CASSGNRGQLAEDYEQYF. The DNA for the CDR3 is TGTGCCAGCAGTGGAAACAGGGGCCAACTAGCGGAGGACTACGAGCAGTACTTC.